The rows below give T cell receptor beta chains drawn from one sample of a study of cytomegalovirus exposure and HLA in healthy donors. Profiled with immunoSEQ multiplex PCR; TCRdb holds only in-frame clones, not every one. This table holds about 100,000 clones, approximately 82% found once. The specimen was PBMCs. These receptors were taken from a woman aged 18-29 years in good health and CMV-seronegative. CDR3s include the opening cysteine and the closing phenylalanine or tryptophan. A D gene is named only where the DNA matches it firmly. Clone size is stated in some rows and not others, as once, few, many or a class when expanded.

V: TRBV5-1
J: TRBJ2-7
D: TRBD2
size: NA
CDR3: CASSRTGGVGEQYF
DNA: TGCGCCAGCAGCCGAACCGGGGGGGTGGGCGAGCAGTACTTC

V: TRBV27
J: TRBJ2-1
D: TRBD2
size: NA
CDR3: CASRRSGASGRADGNEQFF
DNA: TGTGCCAGCAGGCGGTCCGGGGCTAGCGGGAGGGCAGATGGTAATGAGCAGTTCTTC

V: TRBV18
J: TRBJ2-7
D: NA
size: NA
CDR3: CASSPGQVRLAAYEQYF
DNA: TGTGCCAGCTCACCGGGACAGGTCCGACTAGCCGCCTACGAGCAGTACTTC

V: TRBV28
J: TRBJ1-2
D: NA
size: NA
CDR3: CASSLAPSFSRSYTF
DNA: TGTGCCAGCAGTTTAGCCCCCTCTTTCTCTAGGAGCTACACCTTC

V: TRBV7-8
J: TRBJ2-4
D: TRBD1
size: NA
CDR3: CASSSSGGTGGWGKNIQYF
DNA: TGTGCCAGCAGCTCCAGTGGGGGGACAGGTGGATGGGGCAAAAACATTCAGTACTTC

V: TRBV30
J: TRBJ1-3
D: TRBD1
size: NA
CDR3: CAWKEGAAGNTIYF
DNA: TGTGCCTGGAAGGAGGGGGCAGCTGGAAACACCATATATTTT

V: TRBV19
J: TRBJ2-2
D: TRBD2
size: NA
CDR3: CASSTTSGSSTNTGELFF
DNA: TGTGCCAGTAGTACAACTAGCGGGAGCAGTACGAACACCGGGGAGCTGTTTTTT

V: TRBV6-5
J: TRBJ1-3
D: NA
size: NA
CDR3: CASSYSSRTGNTIYF
DNA: TGTGCCAGCAGTTATAGTAGTCGCACTGGAAACACCATATATTTT

V: TRBV6-6
J: TRBJ1-3
D: TRBD1
size: few
CDR3: CASSTQGAGNTIYF
DNA: TGTGCCAGCAGTACACAGGGGGCAGGAAACACCATATATTTT

V: TRBV7-2
J: TRBJ1-2
D: TRBD1
size: NA
CDR3: CASSPDRGVTGYTF
DNA: TGTGCCAGCAGCCCCGACAGGGGGGTTACTGGCTACACCTTC

V: TRBV2
J: TRBJ2-6
D: NA
size: NA
CDR3: CASSEAGSGANVLTF
DNA: TGTGCCAGCAGTGAAGCAGGGAGTGGGGCCAACGTCCTGACTTTC

V: TRBV18
J: TRBJ1-1
D: NA
size: NA
CDR3: CASSPETDTEAFF
DNA: TGTGCCAGCTCACCCGAAACGGACACTGAAGCTTTCTTT

V: TRBV9
J: TRBJ2-3
D: NA
size: few
CDR3: CASSVGPGLSGTDTQYF
DNA: TGTGCCAGCAGCGTGGGCCCCGGCCTATCGGGCACAGATACGCAGTATTTT

V: TRBV19
J: TRBJ2-7
D: NA
size: NA
CDR3: CASSTRTQGNEQYF
DNA: TGTGCCAGTAGTACAAGGACGCAGGGGAACGAGCAGTACTTC

V: TRBV2
J: TRBJ1-1
D: TRBD1
size: once
CDR3: CASSEQGAKNTEAFF
DNA: TGTGCCAGCAGTGAACAGGGGGCGAAGAACACTGAAGCTTTCTTT

V: TRBV27
J: TRBJ1-6
D: NA
size: NA
CDR3: CASSFSQVLYNSPLHF
DNA: TGTGCCAGCAGTTTTTCCCAGGTCCTCTATAATTCACCCCTCCACTTT

V: TRBV4-1
J: TRBJ2-1
D: TRBD1
size: once
CDR3: CASRRTGDYNEQFF
DNA: TGCGCCAGCAGACGGACAGGCGACTACAATGAGCAGTTCTTC

V: TRBV9
J: TRBJ1-1
D: NA
size: NA
CDR3: CASSATQGSNTEAFF
DNA: TGTGCCAGCAGCGCTACCCAGGGATCGAACACTGAAGCTTTCTTT

V: TRBV4-3
J: TRBJ2-7
D: TRBD1
size: NA
CDR3: CASSQEGQDEQYF
DNA: TGCGCCAGCAGCCAAGAAGGACAGGACGAGCAGTACTTC

V: TRBV9
J: TRBJ1-2
D: NA
size: NA
CDR3: CASSVNPAEVGSGYTF
DNA: TGTGCCAGCAGCGTTAACCCTGCAGAGGTAGGATCTGGCTACACCTTC